This T cell receptor (beta chain) was identified during a study of blood T cells in healthy people across ages. A second PCR, run for roughly 7 to 11 cycles, used a sample-barcoded 5' primer plus a J-beta primer mix. TCRdb analysed the 5' RACE reads with MiXCR anew, one entry per CDR3 protein. The table records about 630,000 distinct CDR3 sequences, 20% to 25% of them present only once. This clonotype has more than one count but fewer than ten. Per the germline V gene, CDR1 is LNHNV and CDR2 is YYDKDF (reference sequence). The CDR3 is 15 amino acids. The V end lost 0 bases, the J end lost 4 bases, and 10 bases lay between the germline ends.

Sequenced input: blood. The rearrangement joins TRBV15 to TRBJ2-1; D could derive from TRBD1 or TRBD2 (5 bases each). This sequence was found in a man aged 65-85 years in good health. CDR3 DNA sequence: TGTGCCACCAGCAGAGACCCGGGGCAGTACAATGAGCAGTTCTTC. This gives the protein CATSRDPGQYNEQFF. The full variable domain, with the rest looked up from reference TRBV15 and TRBJ2-1, is DAMVIQNPRYQVTQFGKPVTLSCSQTLNHNVMYWYQQKSSQAPKLLFHYYDKDFNNEADTPDNFQSRRPNTSFCFLDIRSPGLGDTAMYLCATSRDPGQYNEQFFGPGTRLTVL.